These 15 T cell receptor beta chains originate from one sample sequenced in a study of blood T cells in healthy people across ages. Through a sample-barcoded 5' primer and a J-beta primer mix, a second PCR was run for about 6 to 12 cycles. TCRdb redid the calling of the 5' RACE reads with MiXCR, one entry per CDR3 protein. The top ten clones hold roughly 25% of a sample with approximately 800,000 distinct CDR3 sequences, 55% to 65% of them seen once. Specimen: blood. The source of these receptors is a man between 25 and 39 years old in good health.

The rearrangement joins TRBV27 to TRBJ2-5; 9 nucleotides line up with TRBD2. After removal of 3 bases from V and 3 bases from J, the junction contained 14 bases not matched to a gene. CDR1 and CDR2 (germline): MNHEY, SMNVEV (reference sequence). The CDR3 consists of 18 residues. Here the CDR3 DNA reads TGTGCCAGCAGTTTGCGTCTAGCGGGGCTCGGGCGTGAAGAGACCCAGTACTTC. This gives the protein CASSLRLAGLGREETQYF.

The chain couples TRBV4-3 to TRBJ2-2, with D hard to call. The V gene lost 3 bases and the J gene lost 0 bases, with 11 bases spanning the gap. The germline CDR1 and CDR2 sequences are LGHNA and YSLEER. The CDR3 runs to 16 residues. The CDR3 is CASSQFAASNTGELFF. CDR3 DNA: TGCGCCAGCAGCCAGTTCGCCGCTTCGAACACCGGGGAGCTGTTTTTT.

CDR3 region: CASSRDPADNEQFF. CDR3 DNA: TGCGCCAGCAGCCGAGATCCAGCGGACAATGAGCAGTTCTTC. The rearrangement joins TRBV4-3 to TRBJ2-1, with D possibly matching TRBD2 (5 bases). In germline, CDR1 is LGHNA, CDR2 YSLEER. V was pared by 4 bases and J by 5 bases, with 12 bases between. CDR3 size: 14 residues.

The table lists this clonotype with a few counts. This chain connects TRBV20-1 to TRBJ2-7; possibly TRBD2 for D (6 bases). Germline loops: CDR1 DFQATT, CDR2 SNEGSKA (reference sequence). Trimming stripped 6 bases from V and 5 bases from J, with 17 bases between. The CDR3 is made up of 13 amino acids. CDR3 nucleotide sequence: TGCAGTGCGGGGGGACTGCCCCGGGACGAGCAGTACTTC. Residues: CSAGGLPRDEQYF.

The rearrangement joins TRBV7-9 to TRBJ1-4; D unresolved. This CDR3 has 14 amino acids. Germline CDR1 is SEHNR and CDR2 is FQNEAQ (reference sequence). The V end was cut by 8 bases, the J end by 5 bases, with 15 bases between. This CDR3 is CASAMGVSNEKLFF. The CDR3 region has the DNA TGTGCCAGCGCAATGGGCGTATCCAATGAAAAACTGTTTTTT.

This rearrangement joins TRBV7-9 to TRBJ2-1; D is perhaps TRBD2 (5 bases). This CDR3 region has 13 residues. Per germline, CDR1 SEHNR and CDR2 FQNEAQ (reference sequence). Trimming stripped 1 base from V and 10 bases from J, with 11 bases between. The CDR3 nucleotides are TGTGCCAGCAGCTTAGGGGAGTTCGGCGAGCAGTTCTTC. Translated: CASSLGEFGEQFF. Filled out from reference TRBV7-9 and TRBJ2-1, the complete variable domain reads DTGVSQNPRHKITKRGQNVTFRCDPISEHNRLYWYRQTLGQGPEFLTYFQNEAQLEKSRLLSDRFSAERPKGSFSTLEIQRTEQGDSAMYLCASSLGEFGEQFFGPGTRLTVL.

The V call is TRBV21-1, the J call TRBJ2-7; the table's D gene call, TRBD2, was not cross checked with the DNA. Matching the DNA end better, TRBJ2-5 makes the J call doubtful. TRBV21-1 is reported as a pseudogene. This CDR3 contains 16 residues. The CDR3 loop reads CASSKALWSGGETQYF. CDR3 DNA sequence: TGTGCCAGCAGCAAAGCCCTCTGGTCGGGTGGGGAGACCCAGTACTTC.

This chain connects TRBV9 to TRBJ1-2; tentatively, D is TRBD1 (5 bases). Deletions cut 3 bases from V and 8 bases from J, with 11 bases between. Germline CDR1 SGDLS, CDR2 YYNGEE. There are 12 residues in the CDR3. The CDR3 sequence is CASSGTRDGYTF. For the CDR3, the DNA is TGTGCCAGCAGCGGGACACGGGACGGCTACACCTTC. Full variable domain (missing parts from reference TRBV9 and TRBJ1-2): DSGVTQTPKHLITATGQRVTLRCSPRSGDLSVYWYQQSLDQGLQFLIQYYNGEERAKGNILERFSAQQFPDLHSELNLSSLELGDSALYFCASSGTRDGYTFGSGTRLTVV.

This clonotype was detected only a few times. The CDR3 spells CASSLMDAFYNEQFF. CDR3 nucleotides: TGTGCCAGCAGTTTAATGGATGCTTTCTACAATGAGCAGTTCTTC. The rearrangement joins TRBV12-3 or TRBV12-4 to TRBJ2-1; D gene uncertain. V was shortened by 2 bases and J by 3 bases, with 11 bases between the two germline ends. The CDR3 is 15 amino acids.

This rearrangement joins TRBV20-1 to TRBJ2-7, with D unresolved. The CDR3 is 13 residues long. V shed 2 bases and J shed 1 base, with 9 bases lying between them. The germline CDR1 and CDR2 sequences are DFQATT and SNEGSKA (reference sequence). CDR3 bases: TGCAGTGCTAGAACCCCAGAGTCCTACGAGCAGTACTTC. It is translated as CSARTPESYEQYF.

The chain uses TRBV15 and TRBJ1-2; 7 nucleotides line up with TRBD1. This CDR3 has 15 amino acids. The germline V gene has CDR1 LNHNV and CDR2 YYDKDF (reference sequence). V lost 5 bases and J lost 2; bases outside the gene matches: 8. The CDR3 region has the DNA TGTGCCACCAGCCCCGACAGGGCCACCAACTATGGCTACACCTTC. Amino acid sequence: CATSPDRATNYGYTF.

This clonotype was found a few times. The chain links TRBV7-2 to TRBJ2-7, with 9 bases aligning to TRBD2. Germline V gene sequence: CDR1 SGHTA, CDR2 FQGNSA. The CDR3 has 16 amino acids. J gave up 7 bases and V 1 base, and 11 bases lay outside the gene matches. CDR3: CASSLGRLAGSREQYF. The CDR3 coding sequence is TGTGCCAGCAGCTTAGGCAGGCTAGCGGGGTCTCGGGAGCAGTACTTC.

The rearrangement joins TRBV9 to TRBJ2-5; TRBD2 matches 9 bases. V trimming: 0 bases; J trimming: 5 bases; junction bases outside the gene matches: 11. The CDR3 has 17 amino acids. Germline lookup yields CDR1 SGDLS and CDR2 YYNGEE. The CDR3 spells CASSVGIAGALGETQYF. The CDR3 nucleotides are TGTGCCAGCAGCGTAGGGATAGCGGGGGCCTTAGGGGAGACCCAGTACTTC.

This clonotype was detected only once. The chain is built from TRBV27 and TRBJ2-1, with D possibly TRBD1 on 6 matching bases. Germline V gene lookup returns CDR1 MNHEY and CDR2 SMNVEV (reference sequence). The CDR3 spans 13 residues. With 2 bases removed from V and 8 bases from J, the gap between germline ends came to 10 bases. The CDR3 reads CASSLGRGHEQFF. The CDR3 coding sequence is TGTGCCAGCAGTTTAGGCAGGGGCCATGAGCAGTTCTTC.

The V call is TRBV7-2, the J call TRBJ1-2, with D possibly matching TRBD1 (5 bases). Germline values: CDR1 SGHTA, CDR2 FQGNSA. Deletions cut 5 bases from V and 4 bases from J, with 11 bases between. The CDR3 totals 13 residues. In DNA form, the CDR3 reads TGTGCCAGCAGCAGGGGCCCGGGCTATGGCTACACCTTC. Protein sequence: CASSRGPGYGYTF. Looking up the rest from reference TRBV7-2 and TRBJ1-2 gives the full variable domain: GAGVSQSPSNKVTEKGKDVELRCDPISGHTALYWYRQSLGQGLEFLIYFQGNSAPDKSGLPSDRFSAERTGGSVSTLTIQRTQQEDSAVYLCASSRGPGYGYTFGSGTRLTVV.